A single sample is the source of the 32 T cell receptor beta chains below, sequenced in a study of tumor-infiltrating lymphocytes in primary liver carcinoma. Co-extraction of both nucleic acids (RNA and DNA) used about 17-33 mg of unsorted bulk tissue. TCR beta cDNA was reverse-transcribed from around 0.55 ug of total RNA. The reaction used a constant-region primer and ProtoScript II reverse transcriptase. Libraries for TCR beta were built through three nested multiplex PCR rounds, which together made up a slightly modified ARM-PCR procedure. A C-beta reverse primer and TRBV1-TRBV30 forward primers served in each of the first two PCR rounds, at about 10 cycles apiece. MiXCR, applied by TCRdb to the multiplex PCR reads, yields one record per CDR3 protein. The table includes about 120,000 distinct CDR3 sequences, roughly 75% detected once. What was sequenced was tumor-adjacent normal liver tissue. These TCRs come from a woman aged 60-70 years with primary liver carcinoma and hepatitis B virus infection.

This chain joins TRBV6-6 and TRBJ2-7; no definite D call. Germline V gives CDR1 MNHNY, CDR2 SVGAGI (reference sequence). CDR3 length: 13 amino acids. The V and J ends lost 5 bases and 7 bases respectively, with 15 bases between them. CDR3 nucleotide sequence: TGTGCCAGCAGTCGAGACATGGTCTATGAGCAGTACTTC. Translated, it gives CASSRDMVYEQYF.

Of note for this clonotype: Its ends do not fully match the called genes, so a read error is possible. V and J are TRBV4-1 and TRBJ2-3; maybe TRBD1 (5 bases). Germline CDR1 reads MGHRA; CDR2 reads YSYEKL. CDR3 size: 15 residues. The CDR3 loop reads CASNQGVVGADTQYF. In nucleotides, the CDR3 is TGCGCCAGCAACCAAGGGGTAGTCGGCGCAGATACGCAGTATTTT.

V usage is TRBV11-2 and J usage is TRBJ2-7; the match to TRBD1 covers 9 bases. V gave up 3 bases and J gave up 4 bases; unmatched junction bases: 7. The CDR3 runs to 15 residues. CDR1 SGHAT and CDR2 FQNNGV come from the germline V gene. In DNA form, the CDR3 reads TGTGCCAGCAGCTTGGGGACAGGGAGAGAATACGAGCAGTACTTC. Protein product: CASSLGTGREYEQYF.

The chain carries TRBV28 and TRBJ2-5; 8 bases match TRBD1. Unmatched junction bases numbered 7, after V lost 5 bases and J lost 8 bases. CDR3 length: 13 residues. CDR1 is MDHEN and CDR2 is SYDVKM in the germline V gene. CDR3 coding DNA: TGTGCCAGCAGTCGGACAGGGTCGGATACCCAGTACTTC. Translating gives CASSRTGSDTQYF.

Turning to this clonotype: One end of the junction is discordant with germline, which a read error may explain. The chain uses TRBV29-1 and TRBJ2-7; D possibly corresponds to TRBD2 (6 bases). Germline values: CDR1 SQVTM, CDR2 ANQGSEA. The CDR3 has 14 amino acids. The CDR3 region has the DNA TGCAGCGTTGAATTGTCTGGCGGGGCCTACGATCAGTACTTC. Amino acids: CSVELSGGAYDQYF.

This clonotype was counted a few times. The rearrangement links TRBV10-3 to TRBJ2-1, with D possibly being TRBD2 (6 bases). V lost 0 bases to trimming and J lost 7 bases, with 13 bases between them. CDR1 ENHRY and CDR2 SYGVKD come from the germline V gene. The CDR3 extends over 15 amino acids. The DNA for the CDR3 is TGTGCCATCAGTGAGTCGGCGGGATGGGGAAATGAGCAGTTCTTC. Translation gives CAISESAGWGNEQFF.

This clonotype was detected ten times or more. The DNA of the CDR3 is TGTGCCAGCACCAAGGCACCGGTAGGACAGGGGACCACTGAAGCTTTCTTT. Translated: CASTKAPVGQGTTEAFF. The V call is TRBV28, the J call TRBJ1-1; TRBD1 aligns across 9 bases. Trimming removed 7 bases from V and 4 bases from J; junction bases left unmatched: 16. Germline CDR1 reads MDHEN; CDR2 reads SYDVKM. The CDR3 totals 17 residues.

In the case of this clonotype: The CDR3 ends on some other residue instead of the conserved phenylalanine or tryptophan, so this is likely a read error. No DNA is shown, since the ends of the CDR3 on it are uncertain; the CDR3 is the one TCRdb lists. The genes are TRBV11-2 and TRBJ2-1; TRBD2, the table's D call, lacks a check against the DNA. The CDR3 is 16 residues long, counting both termini. Per the germline V gene, CDR1 is SGHAT and CDR2 is FQNNGV. CDR3 amino acids: CASSRLNPEVANEQPY.

As to this clonotype: Germline and junction disagree at one end, which may indicate a read error. V gene TRBV29-1 combines with J gene TRBJ2-2; perhaps TRBD2 as D (5 bases). Germline CDR1 SQVTM, CDR2 ANQGSEA. This CDR3 has 14 residues. The CDR3 sequence: CGVVLSANAGELFF. CDR3 nucleotides: TGCGGCGTTGTGCTTAGCGCCAACGCCGGGGAGCTGTTTTTT.

This clonotype was detected ten times or more. The genes are TRBV12-3 or TRBV12-4 and TRBJ2-3; no reliable D call. Between the trimmed V and J ends, which lost 3 bases and 1 base, there was a span of 14 bases. The CDR3 contains 16 residues. The CDR3 is CASSFVATLGTDTQYF. CDR3 sequence (DNA): TGTGCCAGCAGTTTCGTAGCTACCCTGGGCACAGATACGCAGTATTTT.

Regarding this clonotype: A read error may explain this, as a much larger clone is one base away. The rearrangement joins TRBV1 to TRBJ2-7; the D segment call TRBD1 is taken from the table without a DNA check. TRBV1 is a pseudogene segment. The CDR3 sequence is 15 residues long. CDR3 DNA: TGCACCATCTCCCAGGGGGCGGGAGGGTACTACGAGCAGTACTTC. Its protein product is CTISQGAGGYYEQYF.

Comments on this clonotype: The junction shows a germline mismatch at one end, possibly a read error. V usage is TRBV11-2 and J usage is TRBJ2-7; 7 bases match TRBD2. The CDR3 spans 14 residues. The V gene's germline CDR1 is SGHAT and CDR2 FQNNGV. CDR3 bases: TGTGCCAGCAACATAGGTTCGGGGGACTACGAACAGTACTTC. The encoded protein is CASNIGSGDYEQYF.

To note about this clonotype: One end of the junction fails to match germline, which may point to a read error. The chain is built from TRBV5-6 and TRBJ2-1; D is uncertain. The germline gives CDR1 SGHDT, CDR2 YYEEEE. The CDR3 spans 16 residues. The CDR3 region is CASSLGFSTSYNKQFF. The CDR3 DNA reads as TGTGCCAGCAGCTTGGGATTCTCTACCAGCTACAATAAGCAGTTCTTC. The entire variable domain, with the rest obtained from reference TRBV5-6 and TRBJ2-1, is as follows: DAGVTQSPTHLIKTRGQQVTLRCSPKSGHDTVSWYQQALGQGPQFIFQYYEEEERQRGNFPDRFSGHQFPNYSSELNVNALLLGDSALYLCASSLGFSTSYNKQFFGPGTRLTVL.

Concerning this clonotype itself: At one boundary the junction diverges from the germline segment, which might be a read error. For the CDR3, the DNA is TGTGCCAGCAGTGAAGGGACAGGGCCAAATACGCAATATTTT. The encoded protein is CASSEGTGPNTQYF. V and J are TRBV6-1 and TRBJ2-3; 8 positions agree with TRBD1. CDR1 is MNHNS, CDR2 SASEGT, per germline. CDR3 size: 14 residues.

Turning to this clonotype: A much more abundant neighbour one base away suggests this may be a read error. The chain has TRBV28 and TRBJ2-7; 12 nucleotides agree with TRBD2. The V gene's germline CDR1 is MDHEN and CDR2 SYDVKM. This CDR3 has 16 amino acids. The CDR3 nucleotides are TGTGCCAGCTGTTTTAGGCTAGCGGGAGGGCCTTACGAGCAGTACTTC. Translated: CASCFRLAGGPYEQYF.

In this sample, this clonotype turned up many times. CDR3 sequence reads: CASSSTQGINEKLFF. In DNA, the CDR3 is TGTGCCAGCAGCTCCACTCAGGGGATTAATGAAAAACTGTTTTTT. The V call is TRBV7-9, the J call TRBJ1-4; TRBD1 might be the D (6 bases). V gave up 4 bases and J gave up 4 bases, with 13 bases separating them. Germline-derived CDR1 and CDR2 are SEHNR and FQNEAQ (reference sequence). This CDR3 is 15 amino acids long.

The chain combines TRBV28 with TRBJ1-6, with D possibly matching TRBD1 (5 bases). Germline-derived CDR1 and CDR2 are MDHEN and SYDVKM. The ends were cut back, 7 bases at V and 0 bases at J, with 19 bases in the middle. The CDR3 covers 18 residues. The CDR3: CASNPGHRRASYNSPLHF. For the CDR3, the DNA is TGTGCCAGCAACCCTGGACACCGGAGGGCCTCCTATAATTCACCCCTCCACTTT. Based on the CDR3 plus reference TRBV28 and TRBJ1-6, the full variable domain is DVKVTQSSRYLVKRTGEKVFLECVQDMDHENMFWYRQDPGLGLRLIYFSYDVKMKEKGDIPEGYSVSREKKERFSLILESASTNQTSMYLCASNPGHRRASYNSPLHFGNGTRLTVT.

Comment on this clonotype: The junction shows a germline mismatch at one end, possibly a read error. This chain links TRBV25-1 with TRBJ1-1; D gene ambiguous. Per the germline V gene, CDR1 is MGHDK and CDR2 is SYGVNS. CDR3 length equals 12 residues. The CDR3 loop reads CASSKYGVEAFF. The DNA of the CDR3 is TGTGCCAGCAGTAAATATGGAGTTGAAGCCTTCTTT.

A single count supports this clonotype. The chain couples TRBV7-8 to TRBJ1-5; D not certain. This CDR3 is 16 amino acids long. Germline loops: CDR1 SGHVS, CDR2 FQNEAQ. Trimming removed 1 base from V and 7 bases from J, with 17 bases in between. This CDR3 is CASSLGPSRSGQPQHF. The CDR3 DNA reads as TGTGCCAGCAGCTTAGGGCCATCGAGGTCGGGACAGCCCCAGCATTTT.

This clonotype has ten or more counts. The chain links TRBV6-1 to TRBJ1-6; D uncertain. The germline V gene encodes CDR1 MNHNS and CDR2 SASEGT. CDR3 length: 16 residues. Trimming shortened V by 5 bases and J by 5 bases, and 16 bases separated the two germline ends. CDR3 protein: CASSPRSGNNNSPLHF. DNA of the CDR3: TGTGCCAGCAGTCCCCGATCGGGTAACAATAATTCACCCCTCCACTTT.

A few counts support this clonotype. The rearrangement links TRBV30 to TRBJ2-5; 11 bases line up with TRBD2. This CDR3 has 20 amino acids. In germline, CDR1 is GTSNPN, CDR2 SVGIG (reference sequence). V gave up 2 bases and J gave up 5 bases; unmatched junction bases: 22. CDR3 in amino acids: CAWSIGPGTSGLQGVETQYF. The CDR3 DNA reads as TGTGCCTGGAGTATCGGCCCCGGGACTAGCGGTCTTCAAGGGGTGGAGACCCAGTACTTC.

For this clonotype: At one end the junction does not follow the germline gene, possibly because of a read error. V is TRBV5-6 and J is TRBJ2-3; either TRBD1 or TRBD2 may fit D (6 bases each). CDR1 is SGHDT and CDR2 is YYEEEE in the germline V gene. This CDR3 spans 14 amino acids. The CDR3 loop is CAGSLWGATDTQYF. The DNA of the CDR3 is TGTGCCGGCAGCTTGTGGGGGGCCACAGATACACAGTATTTT.

This clonotype was detected many times. This chain uses TRBV28 with TRBJ2-7; D is possibly TRBD1 (5 bases). The CDR3 extends over 13 amino acids. In germline, CDR1 is MDHEN, CDR2 SYDVKM. Trimming took 6 bases from V and 2 from J, leaving 11 bases between them. CDR3: CASRHDRPYEQYF. CDR3 in DNA: TGTGCCAGCAGGCACGACAGACCCTACGAGCAGTACTTC.

The genes are TRBV28 and TRBJ2-1, with 9 bases lining up with TRBD1. The germline V gene has CDR1 MDHEN and CDR2 SYDVKM. The CDR3 is made up of 14 amino acids. The CDR3: CGVAGQGSYNEQFF. CDR3 DNA: TGTGGCGTGGCGGGACAGGGCTCCTACAATGAGCAGTTCTTC.

Comment on this clonotype: A read error is likely, as this CDR3 ends without the conserved phenylalanine or tryptophan. V gene TRBV29-1 combines with J gene TRBJ2-1; tentative D call: TRBD2 (6 bases). The germline V gene has CDR1 SQVTM and CDR2 ANQGSEA. CDR3 length: 14 residues. Trimming removed 8 bases from V and 0 bases from J, with 14 bases in between. The CDR3, as DNA: TGCAGCATTGGGGGGACCTACTCCTACAATGAGCAGTTCCTC. This codes for CSIGGTYSYNEQFL.

This clonotype was recorded at least ten times. J is TRBJ2-1 and V is TRBV30; 7 positions match TRBD2. V shed 2 bases and J 6 bases; nucleotides not matched to a gene: 10. Germline CDR1 and CDR2: GTSNPN and SVGIG (reference sequence). There are 15 residues in the CDR3. The CDR3 protein is CAWSPVREHFNEQFF. CDR3 in DNA: TGTGCCTGGAGTCCCGTGCGGGAGCATTTCAATGAGCAGTTCTTC.

As for this clonotype: The junction departs from germline at one end; a sequencing error may be responsible. The J gene is TRBJ2-1, the V gene TRBV28; TRBD1 is a possible D gene (5 bases). CDR3 length: 13 amino acids. Per the germline V gene, CDR1 is MDHEN and CDR2 is SYDVKM. The CDR3 region is CASSLRQKNEQSF. In DNA form, the CDR3 reads TGTGCCAGCAGTCTGCGACAGAAGAATGAGCAGTCCTTC.

Comment on this clonotype: This may be a read error, as it is one base from a much larger clone. This chain uses TRBV6-5 with TRBJ1-2; D gene uncertain. The CDR3 is 15 residues long. The germline gives CDR1 MNHEY, CDR2 SVGAGI. The V gene lost 5 bases and the J gene lost 4 bases, with 17 bases spanning the gap. The CDR3 reads CASSTLLDGPYGYTF. DNA for the CDR3: TGTGCCAGCAGTACCCTACTCGACGGTCCCTATGGCTACACCTTC.

Details on this clonotype: It is likely a read error, because the conserved phenylalanine at the end of the CDR3 is missing. The V gene is TRBV12-3 or TRBV12-4, the J gene TRBJ2-7, with TRBD2 identical over 7 bases. CDR3 length equals 14 residues. Trimming removed 8 bases from V and 4 bases from J; junction bases left unmatched: 11. CDR3 residues: CASGPGLVGYEQYS. The DNA of the CDR3 is TGTGCCAGCGGTCCCGGACTAGTAGGATACGAGCAGTACTCC.

With respect to this clonotype: This could be a read error, since a much larger clone is one nucleotide away. The rearrangement links TRBV10-3 to TRBJ1-6; D remains ambiguous. From germline, CDR1 is ENHRY and CDR2 SYGVKD. The CDR3 runs 13 residues. The CDR3 bases are TGTACCATTACTGGAGGACTCAATTCACCCCTCCACTTT. This translates into CTITGGLNSPLHF.

A word on this clonotype: An end of the junction does not agree with germline; a read error may underlie this. The chain carries TRBV28 and TRBJ2-5; TRBD1 matches 9 bases. The CDR3 covers 20 residues. Germline CDR1 and CDR2: MDHEN and SYDVKM. The CDR3 coding sequence is TGTGCCAGCAGTCAAACAATCTCACTTCCCGGGACAGGGAGGGGTGAGATCCAGTATTTC. Protein product: CASSQTISLPGTGRGEIQYF.

To note about this clonotype: This is likely a read error, given that the CDR3 carries no conserved phenylalanine or tryptophan at its end. The chain links TRBV29-1 to TRBJ1-5; D is unresolved. V lost 6 bases and J 2 bases, leaving 14 bases between the germline ends. Germline V CDR1 and CDR2: SQVTM, ANQGSEA. The CDR3 totals 14 residues. The CDR3 nucleotides read TGCAGCGTGAGGGAAAGGGCTGGCAATCAGCCCCAGCATTGT. This codes for CSVRERAGNQPQHC.